What follows is one T cell receptor beta chain and its context. The data originate from a study of T cell responses to AZD1222 COVID-19 vaccine. The CDR3 loop spans 13 amino acids. Between the trimmed V and J ends, which lost 7 bases and 2 bases, there was a span of 11 bases. Clones were read by immunoSEQ multiplex PCR, and TCRdb kept only the in-frame ones, dropping some. There are tens of thousands of clones in the sample; 85% to 90% occur only once, and over 1.3% lies in the top ten. The receptor's source is an adult who received the AZD1222 COVID-19 vaccine. The chain is built from TRBV12-3 or TRBV12-4 and TRBJ1-1, with TRBD1 as a possible D gene (5 bases). This specimen was peripheral blood, taken 28 days after the second AZD1222 dose. This chain's CDR3 is CASTRGYNTEAFF. DNA of the CDR3: TGTGCCAGCACTAGGGGATACAACACTGAAGCTTTCTTT.